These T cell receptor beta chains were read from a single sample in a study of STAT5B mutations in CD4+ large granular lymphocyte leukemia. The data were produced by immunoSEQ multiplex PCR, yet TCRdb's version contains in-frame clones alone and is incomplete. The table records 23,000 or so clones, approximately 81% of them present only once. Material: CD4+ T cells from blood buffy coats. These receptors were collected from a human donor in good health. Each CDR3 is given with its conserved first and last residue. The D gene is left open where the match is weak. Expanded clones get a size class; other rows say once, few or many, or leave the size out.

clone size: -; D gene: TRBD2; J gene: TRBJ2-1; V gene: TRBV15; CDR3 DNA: TGTGCCACCAGCAGAGGGAGCGGGGGTTACAATGAGCAGTTCTTC; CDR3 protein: CATSRGSGGYNEQFF
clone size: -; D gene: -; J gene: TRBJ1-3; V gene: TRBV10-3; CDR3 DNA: TGTGCCACCCTCAATAGCTCTGGAAACACCATATATTTT; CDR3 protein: CATLNSSGNTIYF
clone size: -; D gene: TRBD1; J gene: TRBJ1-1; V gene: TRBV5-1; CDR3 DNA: TGCGCCAGCAGCTTCGGACAGGGGGGTATGAACACTGAAGCTTTCTTT; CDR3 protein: CASSFGQGGMNTEAFF
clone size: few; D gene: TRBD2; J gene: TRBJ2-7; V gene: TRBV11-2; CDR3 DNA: TGTGCCAGCAGCCTCCCGGGAGGACTAGCCTACGAGCAGTACTTC; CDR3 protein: CASSLPGGLAYEQYF
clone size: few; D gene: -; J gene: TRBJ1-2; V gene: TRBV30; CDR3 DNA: TGTGCCTGGAGCCCAGGGGCTAACTATGGCTACACCTTC; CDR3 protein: CAWSPGANYGYTF
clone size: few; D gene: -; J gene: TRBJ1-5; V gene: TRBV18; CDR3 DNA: TGTGCCAGCTCACCTGGTAACAATCAGCCCCAGCATTTT; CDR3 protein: CASSPGNNQPQHF
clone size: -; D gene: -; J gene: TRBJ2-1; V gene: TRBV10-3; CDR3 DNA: TGTGCCATCAGTGAATCGCGGAACAATGAGCAGTTCTTC; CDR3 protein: CAISESRNNEQFF
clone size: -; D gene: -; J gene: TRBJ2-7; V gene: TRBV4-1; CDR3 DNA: TGCGCCAGCAGCCAAACAATACTCAGGGGGGGCCCCTACGAGCAGTACTTC; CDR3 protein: CASSQTILRGGPYEQYF
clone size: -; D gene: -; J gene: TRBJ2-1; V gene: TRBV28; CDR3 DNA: TGTGCCAGCAGTTTCGGCCCGGGATTCCACAATGAGCAGTTCTTC; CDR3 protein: CASSFGPGFHNEQFF
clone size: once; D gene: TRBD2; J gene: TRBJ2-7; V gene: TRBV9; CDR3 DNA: TGTGCCAGCAGCCAAGCGGGGGGCGAGCAGTACTTC; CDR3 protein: CASSQAGGEQYF
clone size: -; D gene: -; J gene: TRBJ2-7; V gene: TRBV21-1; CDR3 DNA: TGTGCCAGCAGCAAGAGGTCGGGGGCGAGCTCCTACGAGCAGTACTTC; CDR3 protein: CASSKRSGASSYEQYF
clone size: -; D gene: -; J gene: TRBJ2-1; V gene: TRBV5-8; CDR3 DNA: TGTGCCAGCAGCTTGGATTTGGGGACTGCGAGCTCCTACAATGAGCAGTTCTTC; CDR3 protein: CASSLDLGTASSYNEQFF
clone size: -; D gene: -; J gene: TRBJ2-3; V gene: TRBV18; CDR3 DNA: TGTGCCAGTGAGCAGCGGAGGGGTTCAGATACGCAGTATTTT; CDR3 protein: CASEQRRGSDTQYF
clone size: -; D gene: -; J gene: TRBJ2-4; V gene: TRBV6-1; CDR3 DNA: TGTGCCAGCAGCCTCAGAGGTATAGGCAAAAACATTCAGTACTTC; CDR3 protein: CASSLRGIGKNIQYF
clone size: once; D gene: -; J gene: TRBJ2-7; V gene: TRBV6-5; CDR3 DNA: TGTGCCAGCGGCCTGTCGGGATACTACGAGCAGTACTTC; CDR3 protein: CASGLSGYYEQYF
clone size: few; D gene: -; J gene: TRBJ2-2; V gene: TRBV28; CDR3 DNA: TGTGCCAGCAGACCCCAATTGGGGGCCGGGGAGCTGTTTTTT; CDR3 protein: CASRPQLGAGELFF
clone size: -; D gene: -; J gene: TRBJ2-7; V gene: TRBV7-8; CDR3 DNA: TGTGCCAGCAGCCTACCCGGGACTCCATTTAGGCAGTACTTC; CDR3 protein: CASSLPGTPFRQYF
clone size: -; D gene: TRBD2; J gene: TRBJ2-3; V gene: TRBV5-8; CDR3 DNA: TGTGCCAGCAGCTCGGGACTAGCGGGAGGAGATACGCAGTATTTT; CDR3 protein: CASSSGLAGGDTQYF
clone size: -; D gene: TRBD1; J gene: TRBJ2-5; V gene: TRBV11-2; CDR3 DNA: TGTGCCAGCAGCCCGACAGGGGTAGCGCATAGGGAGACCCAGTACTTC; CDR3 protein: CASSPTGVAHRETQYF
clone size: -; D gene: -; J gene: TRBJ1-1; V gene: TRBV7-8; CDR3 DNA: TGTGCCAGCACCGAGGGTGGTGAAGCTTTCTTT; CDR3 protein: CASTEGGEAFF
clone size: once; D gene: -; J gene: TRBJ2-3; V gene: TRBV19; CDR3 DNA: TGTGCCAGTAGTATGTCTCGAACAGATACGCAGTATTTT; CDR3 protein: CASSMSRTDTQYF
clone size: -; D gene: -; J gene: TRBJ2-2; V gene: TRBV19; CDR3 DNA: TGTGCCACATCTCGCGGACACCAGGCCGGGGAGCTGTTTTTT; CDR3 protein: CATSRGHQAGELFF
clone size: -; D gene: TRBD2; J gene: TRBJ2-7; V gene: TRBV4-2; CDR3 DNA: TGTGCCAGCAGCCAAGTACTGGGGGGGACGACTTACGAGCAGTACTTC; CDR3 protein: CASSQVLGGTTYEQYF
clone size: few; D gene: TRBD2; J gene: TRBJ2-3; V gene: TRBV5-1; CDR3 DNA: TGCGCCAGCAGGGTAACTAGCGGGAGCACAGATACGCAGTATTTT; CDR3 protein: CASRVTSGSTDTQYF
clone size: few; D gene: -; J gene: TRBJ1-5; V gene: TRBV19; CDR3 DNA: TGTGCCAGTAGTAACTCGGTCCATCAGCCCCAGCATTTT; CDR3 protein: CASSNSVHQPQHF
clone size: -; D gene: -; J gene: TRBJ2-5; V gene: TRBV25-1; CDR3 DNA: TGTGCCAGCAGCAGCCGTCAGGGCAGGGGAGAGACCCAGTACTTC; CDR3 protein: CASSSRQGRGETQYF
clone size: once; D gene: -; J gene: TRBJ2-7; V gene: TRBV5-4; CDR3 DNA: TGTGCCAGCAGCTTGGACAGGGAGCGGTACGAGCAGTACTTC; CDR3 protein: CASSLDRERYEQYF
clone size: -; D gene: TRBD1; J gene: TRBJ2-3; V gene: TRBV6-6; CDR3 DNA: TGTGCCAGCAGTGGCAGGGGGAGCGATACGCAGTATTTT; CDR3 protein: CASSGRGSDTQYF
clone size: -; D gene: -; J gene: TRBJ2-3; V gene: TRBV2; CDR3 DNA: TGTGCCAGCAGTGTTCGGAGGGCCCCTGATACGCAGTATTTT; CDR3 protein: CASSVRRAPDTQYF
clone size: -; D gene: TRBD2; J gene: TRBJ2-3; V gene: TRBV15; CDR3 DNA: TGTGCCACCAGCAGGTCCCCCGGAGAGGGAGGGAGCACAGATACGCAGTATTTT; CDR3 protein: CATSRSPGEGGSTDTQYF
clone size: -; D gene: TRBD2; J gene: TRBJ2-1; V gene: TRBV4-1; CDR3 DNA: TGCGCCAGCAGCCAACTGGGACTAGGAAACAATGAGCAGTTCTTC; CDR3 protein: CASSQLGLGNNEQFF
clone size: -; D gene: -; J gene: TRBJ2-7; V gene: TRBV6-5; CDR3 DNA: TGTGCCAGCAGTTACTCACCGCTGCTTGCAGGGAACGAGCAGTACTTC; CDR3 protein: CASSYSPLLAGNEQYF